This T cell receptor beta chain is drawn from a study of cytomegalovirus exposure and HLA in healthy donors. Study outcomes and limitations: Follow-up analysis later connected one missense variant in DCLRE1C with trimming of TCR beta V- and J-genes.

Use of 60 Vbeta and 13 Jbeta primers characterized the PCR. Clones were sequenced by immunoSEQ multiplex PCR, and TCRdb holds only the in-frame ones, with some missing. Among fewer than 200,000 clones listed, roughly 80% were seen once. On this clone itself: Its antigen remains unidentified.

The CDR3 consists of 16 residues. V lost 0 bases and J 7 bases, leaving 13 bases between the germline ends. Germline V gene data show CDR1 as SGHDN and CDR2 as FVKESK. This TCR was recovered from a woman in her thirties in good health and CMV-seropositive. Source material: PBMCs. This chain connects TRBV14 to TRBJ1-6; D ambiguous. The CDR3 here is CASSQERSRYNSPLHF. DNA of the CDR3: TGTGCCAGCAGCCAAGAGAGATCCCGGTACAATTCACCCCTCCACTTT.